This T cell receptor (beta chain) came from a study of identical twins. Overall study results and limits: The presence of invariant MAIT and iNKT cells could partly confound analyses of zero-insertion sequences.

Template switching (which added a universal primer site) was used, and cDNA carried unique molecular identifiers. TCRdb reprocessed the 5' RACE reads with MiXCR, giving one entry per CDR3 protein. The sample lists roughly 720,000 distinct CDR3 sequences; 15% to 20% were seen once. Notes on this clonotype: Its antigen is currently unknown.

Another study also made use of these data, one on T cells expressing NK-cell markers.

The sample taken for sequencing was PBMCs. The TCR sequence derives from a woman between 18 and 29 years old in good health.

CDR3 sequence (DNA): TGCAGTGCTAGAGATCTAGGCCAGAACACCGGGGAGCTGTTTTTT. This translates into CSARDLGQNTGELFF. The V call is TRBV20-1, the J call TRBJ2-2; D is unresolved. In germline, CDR1 is DFQATT, CDR2 SNEGSKA (reference sequence). V was clipped by 0 bases and J by 1 base, with 9 bases between them. This CDR3 comprises 15 residues.